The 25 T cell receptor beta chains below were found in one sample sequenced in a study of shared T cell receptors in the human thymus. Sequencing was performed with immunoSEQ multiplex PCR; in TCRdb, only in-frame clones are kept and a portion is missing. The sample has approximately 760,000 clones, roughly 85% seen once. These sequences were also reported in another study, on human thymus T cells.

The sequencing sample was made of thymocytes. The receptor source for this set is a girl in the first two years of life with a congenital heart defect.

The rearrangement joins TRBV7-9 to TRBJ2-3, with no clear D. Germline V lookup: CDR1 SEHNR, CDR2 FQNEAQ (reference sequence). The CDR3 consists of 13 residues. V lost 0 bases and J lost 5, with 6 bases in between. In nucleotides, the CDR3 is TGTGCCAGCAGCTTAGCCCCCGGAGATACGCAGTATTTT. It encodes CASSLAPGDTQYF.

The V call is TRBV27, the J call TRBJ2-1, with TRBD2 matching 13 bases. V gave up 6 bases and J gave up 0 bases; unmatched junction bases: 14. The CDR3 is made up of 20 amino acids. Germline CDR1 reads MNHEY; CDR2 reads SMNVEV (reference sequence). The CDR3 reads CASRISLTSGGSSSYNEQFF. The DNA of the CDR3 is TGTGCCAGCAGGATCTCCCTGACTAGCGGGGGGTCCAGCTCCTACAATGAGCAGTTCTTC.

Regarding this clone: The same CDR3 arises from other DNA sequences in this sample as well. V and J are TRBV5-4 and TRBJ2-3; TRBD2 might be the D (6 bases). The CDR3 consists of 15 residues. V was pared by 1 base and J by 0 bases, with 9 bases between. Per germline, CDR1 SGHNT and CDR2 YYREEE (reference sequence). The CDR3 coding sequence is TGTGCCAGCAGCTTGTATGGGGGGAGCACAGATACGCAGTATTTT. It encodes CASSLYGGSTDTQYF.

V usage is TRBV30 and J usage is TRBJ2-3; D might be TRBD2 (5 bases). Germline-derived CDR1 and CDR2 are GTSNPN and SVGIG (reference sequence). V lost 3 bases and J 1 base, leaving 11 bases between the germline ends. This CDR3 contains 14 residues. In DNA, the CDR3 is TGTGCCTGGAGGGAACGGACTCGCACAGATACGCAGTATTTT. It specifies CAWRERTRTDTQYF.

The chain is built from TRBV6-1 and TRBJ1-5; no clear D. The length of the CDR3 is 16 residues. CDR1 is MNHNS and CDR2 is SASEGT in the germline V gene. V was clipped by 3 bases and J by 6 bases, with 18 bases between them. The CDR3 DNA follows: TGTGCCAGCAGTGAGGGGAGGGAGGCGACAATTCAGCCCCAGCATTTT. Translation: CASSEGREATIQPQHF.

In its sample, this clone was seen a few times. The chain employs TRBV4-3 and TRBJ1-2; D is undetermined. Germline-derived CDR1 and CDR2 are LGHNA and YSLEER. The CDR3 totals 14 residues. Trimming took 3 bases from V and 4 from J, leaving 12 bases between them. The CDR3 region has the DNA TGCGCCAGCAGCCAGTCCTCGGGTACCTATGGCTACACCTTC. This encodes CASSQSSGTYGYTF.

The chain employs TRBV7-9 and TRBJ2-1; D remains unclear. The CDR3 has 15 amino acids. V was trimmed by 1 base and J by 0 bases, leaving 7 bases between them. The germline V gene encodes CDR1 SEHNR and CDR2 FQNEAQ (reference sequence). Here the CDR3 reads CASSLVHSSYNEQFF. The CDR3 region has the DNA TGTGCCAGCAGCTTAGTGCACAGCTCCTACAATGAGCAGTTCTTC.

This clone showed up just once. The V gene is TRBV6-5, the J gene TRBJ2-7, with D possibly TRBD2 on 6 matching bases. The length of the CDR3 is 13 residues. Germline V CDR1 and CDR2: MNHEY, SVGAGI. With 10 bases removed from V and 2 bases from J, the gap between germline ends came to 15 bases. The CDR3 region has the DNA TGTGCCATACGGGACTTCCTGACCTACGAGCAGTACTTC. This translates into CAIRDFLTYEQYF.

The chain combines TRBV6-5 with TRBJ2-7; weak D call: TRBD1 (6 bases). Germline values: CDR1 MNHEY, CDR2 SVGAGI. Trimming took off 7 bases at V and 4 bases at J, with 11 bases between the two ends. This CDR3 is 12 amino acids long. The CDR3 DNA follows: TGTGCCAGCATTAACAGGGCATACGAGCAGTACTTC. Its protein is CASINRAYEQYF.

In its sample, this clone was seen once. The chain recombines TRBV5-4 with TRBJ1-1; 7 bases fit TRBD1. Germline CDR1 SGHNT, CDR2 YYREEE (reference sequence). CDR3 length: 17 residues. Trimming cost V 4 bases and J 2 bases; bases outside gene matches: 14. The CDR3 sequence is CASSPRPGQIFNTEAFF. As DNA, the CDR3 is TGTGCCAGCAGCCCGCGCCCGGGACAGATATTTAACACTGAAGCTTTCTTT.

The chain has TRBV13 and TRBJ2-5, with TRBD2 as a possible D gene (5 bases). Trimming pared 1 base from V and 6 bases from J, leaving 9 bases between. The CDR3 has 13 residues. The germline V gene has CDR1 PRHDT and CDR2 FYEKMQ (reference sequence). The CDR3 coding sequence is TGTGCCAGCAGCTTAGTAGTCGGGAAGACCCAGTACTTC. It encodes CASSLVVGKTQYF.

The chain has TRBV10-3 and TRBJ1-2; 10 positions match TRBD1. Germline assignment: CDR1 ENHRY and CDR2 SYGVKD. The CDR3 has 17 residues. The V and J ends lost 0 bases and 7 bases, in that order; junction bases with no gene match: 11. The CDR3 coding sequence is TGTGCCATCAGTGAGTCGACGGCGGGACAGGGGATGGGTGGCTACACCTTC. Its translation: CAISESTAGQGMGGYTF.

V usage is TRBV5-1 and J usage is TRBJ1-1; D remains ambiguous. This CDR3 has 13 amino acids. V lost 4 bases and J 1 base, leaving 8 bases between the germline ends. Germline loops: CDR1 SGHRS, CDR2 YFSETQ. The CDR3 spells CASSRLRNTEAFF. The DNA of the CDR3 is TGCGCCAGCAGCCGATTGCGGAACACTGAAGCTTTCTTT.

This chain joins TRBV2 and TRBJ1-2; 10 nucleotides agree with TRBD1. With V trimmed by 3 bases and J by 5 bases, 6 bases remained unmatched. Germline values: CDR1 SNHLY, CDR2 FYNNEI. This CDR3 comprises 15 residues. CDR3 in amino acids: CASSDGTGANYGYTF. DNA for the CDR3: TGTGCCAGCAGTGATGGGACAGGGGCCAATTATGGCTACACCTTC.

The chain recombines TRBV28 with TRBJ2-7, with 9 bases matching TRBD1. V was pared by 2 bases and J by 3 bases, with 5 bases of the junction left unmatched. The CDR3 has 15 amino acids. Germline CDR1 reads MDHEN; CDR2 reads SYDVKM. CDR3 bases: TGTGCCAGCAGTTTAACCCCGGGACAGGGCTACGAGCAGTACTTC. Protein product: CASSLTPGQGYEQYF.

The CDR3, as DNA: TGTGCCAGCAGCCCAAGGGGAATCCGCGAGCAGTTCTTC. Residues: CASSPRGIREQFF. The rearrangement uses TRBV7-2 and TRBJ2-1, with D possibly matching TRBD1 (5 bases). There are 13 residues in the CDR3. Germline loops: CDR1 SGHTA, CDR2 FQGNSA. V was trimmed by 5 bases and J by 10 bases, leaving 15 bases between them.

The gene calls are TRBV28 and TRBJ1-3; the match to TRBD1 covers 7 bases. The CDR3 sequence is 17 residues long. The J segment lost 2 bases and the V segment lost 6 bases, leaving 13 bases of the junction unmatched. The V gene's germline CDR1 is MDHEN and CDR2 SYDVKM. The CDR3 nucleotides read TGTGCCAGCAGCAGAACAGGACAGGCGAAAACTGGAAACACCATATATTTT. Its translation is CASSRTGQAKTGNTIYF.

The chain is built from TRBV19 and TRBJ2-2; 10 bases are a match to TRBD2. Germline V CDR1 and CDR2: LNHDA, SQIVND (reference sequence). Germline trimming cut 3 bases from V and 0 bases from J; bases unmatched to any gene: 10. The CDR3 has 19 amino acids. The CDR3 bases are TGTGCCAGTAGTATCGTTGGGTGGGGACTAGCGCCGAACACCGGGGAGCTGTTTTTT. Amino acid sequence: CASSIVGWGLAPNTGELFF.

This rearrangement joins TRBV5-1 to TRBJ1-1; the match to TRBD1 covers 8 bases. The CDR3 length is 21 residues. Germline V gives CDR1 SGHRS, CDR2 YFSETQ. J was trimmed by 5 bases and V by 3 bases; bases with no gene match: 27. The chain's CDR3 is CASSSKGRMKSLTGGGTEAFF. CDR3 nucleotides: TGCGCCAGCAGCTCGAAAGGTAGAATGAAATCTCTAACAGGGGGAGGGACTGAAGCTTTCTTT.

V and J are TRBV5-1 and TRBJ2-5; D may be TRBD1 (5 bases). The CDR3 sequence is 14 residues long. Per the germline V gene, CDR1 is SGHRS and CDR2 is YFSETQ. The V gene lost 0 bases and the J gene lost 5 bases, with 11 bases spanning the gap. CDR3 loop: CASSLGAGRETQYF. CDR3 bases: TGCGCCAGCAGCTTGGGTGCAGGGCGGGAGACCCAGTACTTC.

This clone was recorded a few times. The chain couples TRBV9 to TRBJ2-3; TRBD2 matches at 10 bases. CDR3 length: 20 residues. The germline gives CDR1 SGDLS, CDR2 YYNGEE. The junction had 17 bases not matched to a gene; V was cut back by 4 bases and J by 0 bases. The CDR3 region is CASSLPGPSGGQRSTDTQYF. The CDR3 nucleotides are TGTGCCAGCAGCCTCCCGGGTCCTAGCGGGGGCCAGAGGAGCACAGATACGCAGTATTTT.

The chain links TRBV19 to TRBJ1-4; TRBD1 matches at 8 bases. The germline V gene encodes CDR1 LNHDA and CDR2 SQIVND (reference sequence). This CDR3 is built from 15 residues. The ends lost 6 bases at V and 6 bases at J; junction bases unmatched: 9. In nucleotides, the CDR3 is TGTGCCAGTAGACGTACAGGGGGAGGTTATGAAAAACTGTTTTTT. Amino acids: CASRRTGGGYEKLFF.

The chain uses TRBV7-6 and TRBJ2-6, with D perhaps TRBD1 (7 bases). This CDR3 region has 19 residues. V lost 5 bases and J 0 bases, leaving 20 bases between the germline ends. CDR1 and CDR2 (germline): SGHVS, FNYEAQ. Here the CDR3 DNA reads TGTGCCAGCAGCCCACCCTGGTCCAGGGGGGTCTCTGGGGCCAACGTCCTGACTTTC. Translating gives CASSPPWSRGVSGANVLTF. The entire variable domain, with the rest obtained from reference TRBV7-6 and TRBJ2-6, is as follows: GAGVSQSPRYKVTKRGQDVALRCDPISGHVSLYWYRQALGQGPEFLTYFNYEAQQDKSGLPNDRFSAERPEGSISTLTIQRTEQRDSAMYRCASSPPWSRGVSGANVLTFGAGSRLTVL.

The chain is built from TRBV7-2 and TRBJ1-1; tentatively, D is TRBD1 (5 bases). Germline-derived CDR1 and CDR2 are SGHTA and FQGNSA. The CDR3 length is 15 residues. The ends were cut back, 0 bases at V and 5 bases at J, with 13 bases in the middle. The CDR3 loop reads CASSLARWGGTEAFF. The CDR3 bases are TGTGCCAGCAGCTTAGCCCGTTGGGGGGGGACTGAAGCTTTCTTT.

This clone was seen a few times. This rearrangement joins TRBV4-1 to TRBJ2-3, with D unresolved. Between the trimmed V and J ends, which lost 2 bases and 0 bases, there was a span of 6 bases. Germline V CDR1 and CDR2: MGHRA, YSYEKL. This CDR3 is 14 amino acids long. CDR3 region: CASSQIGSTDTQYF. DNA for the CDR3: TGCGCCAGCAGCCAAATCGGGAGCACAGATACGCAGTATTTT.